There are many counts of the clone carrying this T cell receptor (beta chain). Its antigen is currently unknown. Unique molecular identifiers were built into the TCRbeta library. TCRdb re-analysed the PCR reads in MiXCR, keeping a single row per CDR3 protein. Among approximately 650,000 distinct CDR3 sequences listed, 13% were seen once. These data come from a study of T-cell reconstitution after alpha-beta-depleted transplantation in children. The study's findings and limits: A year had passed since transplant, and T-cell counts and diversity by then came mostly from newly produced T cells. High day-60 TCRbeta diversity in some patients came from surviving recipient T cells and thymic progenitors. Reported findings indicate that, about two months after transplant, alpha-beta T cells came from several hundred expanded clones, which were derived from non-depleted graft cells.

Germline-derived CDR1 and CDR2 are SEHNR and FQNEAQ (reference sequence). V was cut by 5 bases and J by 4 bases, with 8 bases left in between. The CDR3 is 13 residues long. V usage is TRBV7-9 and J usage is TRBJ2-2; D not certain. The sequence derives from a girl aged 2 to 10 with congenital amegakaryocytic thrombocytopenia, due to receive a stem cell transplant. Specimen: PBMCs, collected before TCRalphabeta/CD19-depleted stem cell transplant. CDR3 DNA sequence: TGTGCCAGCAGCCCACTCGGCACCGGGGAGCTGTTTTTT. Protein: CASSPLGTGELFF.